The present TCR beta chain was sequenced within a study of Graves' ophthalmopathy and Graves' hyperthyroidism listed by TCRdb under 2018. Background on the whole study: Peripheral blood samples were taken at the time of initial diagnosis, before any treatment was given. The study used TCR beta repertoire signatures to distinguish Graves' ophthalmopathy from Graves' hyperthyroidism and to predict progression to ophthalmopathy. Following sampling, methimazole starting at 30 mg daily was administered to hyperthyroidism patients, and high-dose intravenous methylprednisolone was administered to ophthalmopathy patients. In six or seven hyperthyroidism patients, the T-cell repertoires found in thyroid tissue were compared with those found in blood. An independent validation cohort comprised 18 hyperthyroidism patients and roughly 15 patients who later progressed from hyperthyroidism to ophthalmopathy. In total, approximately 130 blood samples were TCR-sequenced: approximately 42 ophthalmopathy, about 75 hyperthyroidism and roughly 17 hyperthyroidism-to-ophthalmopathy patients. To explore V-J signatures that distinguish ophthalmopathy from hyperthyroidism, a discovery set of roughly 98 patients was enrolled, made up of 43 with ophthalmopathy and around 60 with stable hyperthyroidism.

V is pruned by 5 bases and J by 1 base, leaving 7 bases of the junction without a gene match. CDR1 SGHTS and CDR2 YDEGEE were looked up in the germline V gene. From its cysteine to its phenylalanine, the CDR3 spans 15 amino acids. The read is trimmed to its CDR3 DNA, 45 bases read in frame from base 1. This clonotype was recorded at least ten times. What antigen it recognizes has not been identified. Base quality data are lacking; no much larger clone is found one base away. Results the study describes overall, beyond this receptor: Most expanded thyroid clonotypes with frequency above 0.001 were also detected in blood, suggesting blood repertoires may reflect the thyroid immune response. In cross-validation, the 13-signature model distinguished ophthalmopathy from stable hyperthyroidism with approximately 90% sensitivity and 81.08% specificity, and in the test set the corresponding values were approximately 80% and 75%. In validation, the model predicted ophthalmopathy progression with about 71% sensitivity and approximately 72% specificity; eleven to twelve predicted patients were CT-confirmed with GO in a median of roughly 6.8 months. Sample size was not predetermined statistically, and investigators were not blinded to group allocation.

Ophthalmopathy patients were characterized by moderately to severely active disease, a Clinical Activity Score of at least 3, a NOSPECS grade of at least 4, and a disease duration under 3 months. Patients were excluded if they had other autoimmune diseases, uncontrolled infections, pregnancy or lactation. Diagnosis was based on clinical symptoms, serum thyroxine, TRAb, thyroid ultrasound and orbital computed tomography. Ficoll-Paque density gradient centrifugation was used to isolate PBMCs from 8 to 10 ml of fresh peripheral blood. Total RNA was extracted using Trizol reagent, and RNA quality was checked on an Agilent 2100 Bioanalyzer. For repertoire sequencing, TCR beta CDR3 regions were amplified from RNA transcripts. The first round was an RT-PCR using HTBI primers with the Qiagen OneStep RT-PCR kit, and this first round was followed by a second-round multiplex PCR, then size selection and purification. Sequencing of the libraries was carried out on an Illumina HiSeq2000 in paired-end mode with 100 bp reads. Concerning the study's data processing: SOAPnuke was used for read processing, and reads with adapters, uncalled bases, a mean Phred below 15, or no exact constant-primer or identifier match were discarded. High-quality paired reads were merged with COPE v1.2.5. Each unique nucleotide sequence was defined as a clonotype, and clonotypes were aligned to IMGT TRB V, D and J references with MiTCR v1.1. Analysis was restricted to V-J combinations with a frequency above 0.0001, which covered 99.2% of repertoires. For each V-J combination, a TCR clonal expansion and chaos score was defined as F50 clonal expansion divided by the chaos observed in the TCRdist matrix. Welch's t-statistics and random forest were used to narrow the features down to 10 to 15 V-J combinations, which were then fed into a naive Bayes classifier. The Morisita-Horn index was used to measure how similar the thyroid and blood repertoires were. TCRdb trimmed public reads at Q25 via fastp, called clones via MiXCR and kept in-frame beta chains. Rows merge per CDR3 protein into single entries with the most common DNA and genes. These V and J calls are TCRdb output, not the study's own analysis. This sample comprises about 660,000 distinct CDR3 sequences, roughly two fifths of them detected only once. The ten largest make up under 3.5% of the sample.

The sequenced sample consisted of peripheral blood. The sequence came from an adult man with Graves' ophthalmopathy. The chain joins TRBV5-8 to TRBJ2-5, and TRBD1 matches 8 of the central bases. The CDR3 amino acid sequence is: CASSSGQGGQETQYF. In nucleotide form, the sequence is TGTGCCAGCAGTTCCGGACAGGGCGGCCAAGAGACCCAGTACTTC. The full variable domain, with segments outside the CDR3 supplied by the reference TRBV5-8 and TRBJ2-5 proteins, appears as EAGVTQSPTHLIKTRGQQATLRCSPISGHTSVYWYQQALGLGLQFLLWYDEGEERNRGNFPPRFSGRQFPNYSSELNVNALELEDSALYLCASSSGQGGQETQYFGPGTRLLVL.